Listed below are T cell receptor beta chains from one sample, sequenced in a study of blood T cells in healthy people across ages. Each CDR3 protein is one row after TCRdb ran MiXCR on the 5' RACE reads. The sample contains 600,000 to 850,000 distinct CDR3 sequences, approximately 25% of which appear only once. These records were also assigned to another study, of T cells of mothers and their children.

What was sequenced was blood. The receptors were sampled from a boy younger than 18 in good health. CDR3s include the opening cysteine and the closing phenylalanine or tryptophan. The order of the fields is V gene, J gene, D gene, CDR3 protein. A D gene is named only where the DNA matches it firmly.

TRBV12-3/TRBV12-4	TRBJ2-7	NA	CASSGKQATYEQYF
TRBV20-1	TRBJ1-1	NA	CSAREEMNTEAFF
TRBV15	TRBJ2-5	TRBD2	CATSRKVGGIQETQYF
TRBV7-6	NA	TRBD1	CASSGTESWYEQYF
TRBV20-1	TRBJ2-7	TRBD2	CSAYSGRDYEQYF
TRBV29-1	TRBJ2-4	NA	CSVALEGTNIQYF
TRBV15	TRBJ2-6	NA	CATSRDHSGANVLTF
TRBV15	TRBJ1-2	NA	CATRGGGNYGYTF
TRBV7-2	TRBJ2-2	TRBD2	CASSSSGIGGELFF
TRBV13	TRBJ1-3	NA	CASSPHSGNTIYF
TRBV29-1	TRBJ1-1	NA	CSAEQRGSTEAFF
TRBV28	TRBJ2-5	TRBD1	CASRVFGDRGETQYF
TRBV7-2	TRBJ2-1	NA	CASSLEKRSYNEQFF
TRBV7-8	TRBJ2-7	NA	CASSPLQRAYEQYF
TRBV20-1	TRBJ1-2	TRBD1	CSAPGQFAYGYTF
TRBV6-6	TRBJ1-4	NA	CASSPWTPRNEKLFF
TRBV7-2	TRBJ2-1	TRBD2	CASSLESRLAGEQFF
TRBV20-1	TRBJ1-3	NA	CSASKAGVVSGNTIYF
TRBV7-2	TRBJ2-5	TRBD2	CASSFLAGILQETQYF
TRBV4-3	TRBJ2-7	NA	CASSPGQVSYEQYF
TRBV6-2/TRBV6-3	TRBJ1-2	TRBD1	CASSLEQQGALVGYTF
TRBV6-1	TRBJ2-3	NA	CASSDRNTDTQYF
TRBV28	TRBJ2-5	NA	CASSTGPEREQYF
TRBV5-6	TRBJ1-2	NA	CASSLTLSYTF